A selection of T cell receptor beta chains follows, all from one sample in a study of blood T cell repertoires in COVID-19. Repertoires were generated with immunoSEQ multiplex PCR, while TCRdb's copy carries only in-frame clones and drops some. The repertoire includes roughly 200,000 clones, around 83% of them detected once, and 4.5% to 5% sits in the top ten. The specimen sequenced was peripheral blood. The origin of the receptors is a woman aged 80 or older with acute or convalescent COVID-19. Each CDR3 is given with its conserved first and last residue. A D gene is named only where the DNA matches it firmly. The size of a clone is reported for some rows only, either as once, few or many, or as a class for expanded clones.

d_call: -
clone_size: -
v_call: TRBV5-1
j_call: TRBJ1-2
cdr3_nt: TGCGCCAGCAGCTTGGGAGTTCGGACAGCTAACTATGGCTACACCTTC
cdr3_aa: CASSLGVRTANYGYTF

d_call: -
clone_size: -
v_call: TRBV23-1
j_call: TRBJ2-1
cdr3_nt: TGCGCCAGCAGTCACCTCCCCATAAGGAGCTCCTACAATGAGCAGTTCTTC
cdr3_aa: CASSHLPIRSSYNEQFF

d_call: -
clone_size: -
v_call: TRBV11-3
j_call: TRBJ2-7
cdr3_nt: TGTGCCAGCAGCCCCTCAGGTTCTTACGAGCAGTACTTC
cdr3_aa: CASSPSGSYEQYF

d_call: -
clone_size: -
v_call: TRBV11-2
j_call: TRBJ1-2
cdr3_nt: TGTGCCAGCAGCCCAAATAATTGGGTCAGGGGAAGTGGCTACACCTTC
cdr3_aa: CASSPNNWVRGSGYTF

d_call: TRBD2
clone_size: -
v_call: TRBV18
j_call: TRBJ2-7
cdr3_nt: TGTGCCAGCTCAGCCGGGACTAGCGGCTACGAGCAGTACTTC
cdr3_aa: CASSAGTSGYEQYF

d_call: -
clone_size: -
v_call: TRBV28
j_call: TRBJ2-3
cdr3_nt: TGTGCCAGCAGTTTACCCAATGGGGCGCTTGGCACAGATACGCAGTATTTT
cdr3_aa: CASSLPNGALGTDTQYF

d_call: -
clone_size: -
v_call: TRBV5-1
j_call: TRBJ2-3
cdr3_nt: TGCGCCAGCAGCCCGTTGGGGGGGGCTCGAGATACGCAGTATTTT
cdr3_aa: CASSPLGGARDTQYF

d_call: -
clone_size: -
v_call: TRBV2
j_call: TRBJ1-5
cdr3_nt: TGTGCCAGCAGGGACAGACTTTATAGCAATCAGCCCCAGCATTTT
cdr3_aa: CASRDRLYSNQPQHF

d_call: -
clone_size: -
v_call: TRBV28
j_call: TRBJ1-3
cdr3_nt: TGTGCCTCCTTAAGAGGGTCTAATGGGGGAAACACCATATATTTT
cdr3_aa: CASLRGSNGGNTIYF

d_call: -
clone_size: -
v_call: TRBV6-1
j_call: TRBJ2-1
cdr3_nt: TGTGCCAGCAGTGAAGTTAGCGCGCGTTCTGAGCAGTTCTTC
cdr3_aa: CASSEVSARSEQFF

d_call: TRBD2
clone_size: once
v_call: TRBV7-2
j_call: TRBJ2-1
cdr3_nt: TGTGCCAGCAGCTTTACTAGCGATCTAGGGGATGAGCAGTTCTTC
cdr3_aa: CASSFTSDLGDEQFF

d_call: TRBD2
clone_size: -
v_call: TRBV7-2
j_call: TRBJ2-1
cdr3_nt: TGTGCCAGCAGCTTAACCGGGGGAGGGCAAGGGATCTATGAGCAGTTCTTC
cdr3_aa: CASSLTGGGQGIYEQFF

d_call: -
clone_size: -
v_call: TRBV7-8
j_call: TRBJ1-5
cdr3_nt: TGTGCCAGCAGCTTAAGGATTGACAGGTCGGAGGAGCCCCAGCATTTT
cdr3_aa: CASSLRIDRSEEPQHF

d_call: -
clone_size: once
v_call: TRBV18
j_call: TRBJ2-5
cdr3_nt: TGTGCCAGCTCACCGATCGTAGCGAGCCTTTCAGCGGAGGCCCAGTACTTC
cdr3_aa: CASSPIVASLSAEAQYF

d_call: TRBD2
clone_size: -
v_call: TRBV24-1
j_call: TRBJ2-1
cdr3_nt: TGTGCCACCAGTGATCTAAGGTCTAGCGGGAGAGCGAATGAGCAGTTCTTC
cdr3_aa: CATSDLRSSGRANEQFF

d_call: -
clone_size: -
v_call: TRBV5-1
j_call: TRBJ1-1
cdr3_nt: TGCGCCAGCAGCTTGGGGCAGGCCGCACCAGAAGCTTTCTTT
cdr3_aa: CASSLGQAAPEAFF

d_call: -
clone_size: -
v_call: TRBV6-6
j_call: TRBJ1-3
cdr3_nt: TGTGCCAGCAGTCCCTCCGGTCGGGAGCTGGCATTCTCTGGAAACACCATATATTTT
cdr3_aa: CASSPSGRELAFSGNTIYF

d_call: -
clone_size: -
v_call: TRBV9
j_call: TRBJ1-1
cdr3_nt: TGTGCCAGCAGCGTAGGTGGCAGTTCGAACACTGAAGCTTTCTTT
cdr3_aa: CASSVGGSSNTEAFF

d_call: TRBD2
clone_size: -
v_call: TRBV5-8
j_call: TRBJ2-1
cdr3_nt: TGTGCCAGCAGCTTGGGGGGCTCGACTAGCGGGGAACGGTCGTTCTTC
cdr3_aa: CASSLGGSTSGERSFF

d_call: -
clone_size: -
v_call: TRBV18
j_call: TRBJ2-1
cdr3_nt: TGTGCCAGCTCAGTAGCGGTAAGCTCCTACAATGAGCAGTTCTTC
cdr3_aa: CASSVAVSSYNEQFF

d_call: TRBD2
clone_size: -
v_call: TRBV3-1/TRBV3-2
j_call: TRBJ2-7
cdr3_nt: TGTGCCAGCAGCCCCTGCCAGCGGGAGTACGTCATCCACGAGCAGTACTTC
cdr3_aa: CASSPCQREYVIHEQYF

d_call: -
clone_size: -
v_call: TRBV6-1
j_call: TRBJ2-3
cdr3_nt: TGTGCCAGCAGTGAAGCTGGCGGGTCTACCACAGATACGCAGTATTTT
cdr3_aa: CASSEAGGSTTDTQYF

d_call: TRBD1
clone_size: -
v_call: TRBV27
j_call: TRBJ1-1
cdr3_nt: TGTGCCAGCAGTCGAGGGGGCAGGTACACTGAAGCTTTCTTT
cdr3_aa: CASSRGGRYTEAFF

d_call: -
clone_size: -
v_call: TRBV10-3
j_call: TRBJ2-7
cdr3_nt: TGTGCCATCAGTTCGAGTGGGCCGCGACTGGGGAGCTACGAGCAGTACTTC
cdr3_aa: CAISSSGPRLGSYEQYF

d_call: -
clone_size: -
v_call: TRBV12-3/TRBV12-4
j_call: TRBJ1-2
cdr3_nt: TGTGCCAGCAGTTGGGGGGGAGCGGGCTACACCTTC
cdr3_aa: CASSWGGAGYTF

d_call: TRBD1
clone_size: -
v_call: TRBV6-5
j_call: TRBJ1-2
cdr3_nt: TGTGCCAGCAGTTACATGACAGGGAATTCAGGCTATGGCTACACCTTC
cdr3_aa: CASSYMTGNSGYGYTF

d_call: -
clone_size: once
v_call: TRBV7-2
j_call: TRBJ2-1
cdr3_nt: TGTGCCAGCAGCTTAGAGGGGATATACAATGAGCAGTTCTTC
cdr3_aa: CASSLEGIYNEQFF

d_call: -
clone_size: few
v_call: TRBV6-5
j_call: TRBJ2-3
cdr3_nt: TGTGCCAGCAGTTTAGCGGATAGCACAGATACGCAGTATTTT
cdr3_aa: CASSLADSTDTQYF

d_call: -
clone_size: -
v_call: TRBV4-1
j_call: TRBJ2-3
cdr3_nt: TGCGCCAGCAGCACGGACATCGGCACAGATACGCAGTATTTT
cdr3_aa: CASSTDIGTDTQYF

d_call: -
clone_size: once
v_call: TRBV5-5
j_call: TRBJ1-2
cdr3_nt: TGTGCCAGCAGTTCCGAATCCCCCAGCTATGGCTACACCTTC
cdr3_aa: CASSSESPSYGYTF

d_call: TRBD2
clone_size: many
v_call: TRBV25-1
j_call: TRBJ2-7
cdr3_nt: TGTGCCAGCTCCTACTCTAGCGGGGTCTCCTACGAGCAGTACTTC
cdr3_aa: CASSYSSGVSYEQYF

d_call: TRBD2
clone_size: once
v_call: TRBV7-9
j_call: TRBJ2-7
cdr3_nt: TGTGCCAGCAGCTATTCGGGACTAGCGGGATCCCGGAACTACGAGCAGTACTTC
cdr3_aa: CASSYSGLAGSRNYEQYF

d_call: -
clone_size: -
v_call: TRBV28
j_call: TRBJ1-3
cdr3_nt: TGTGCCAGCAGTTTATACCCGCGGGGGGCGGGAGGAAACACCATATATTTT
cdr3_aa: CASSLYPRGAGGNTIYF

d_call: -
clone_size: few
v_call: TRBV6-6
j_call: TRBJ2-7
cdr3_nt: TGTGCCAGCAGCAGGACTCGGGAGCAGTACTTC
cdr3_aa: CASSRTREQYF

d_call: TRBD1
clone_size: -
v_call: TRBV7-3
j_call: TRBJ1-1
cdr3_nt: TGTGCCAGCAGCCATGACACCGGGACAGCCGGTGAAGCTTTCTTT
cdr3_aa: CASSHDTGTAGEAFF

d_call: -
clone_size: -
v_call: TRBV10-1
j_call: TRBJ1-1
cdr3_nt: TGCGCCAGCAGTGAAGCGGAGAGGGGGATCACTGAAGCTTTCTTT
cdr3_aa: CASSEAERGITEAFF

d_call: TRBD1
clone_size: -
v_call: TRBV2
j_call: TRBJ1-4
cdr3_nt: TGTGCCAGCAGTGAAGGGGGACAGGGGGCTTGGAAACTGTTTTTT
cdr3_aa: CASSEGGQGAWKLFF